This T cell receptor beta chain was recorded in a study of blood T cell repertoires in COVID-19. Germline lookup yields CDR1 MNHEY and CDR2 SVGAGI. Trimming removed 2 bases at V and 10 bases at J, with 17 bases between. This CDR3 has 14 residues. Clones were sequenced by immunoSEQ multiplex PCR, and TCRdb holds only the in-frame ones, with some missing. Of over 300,000 clones in the sample, around 91% were seen once. This chain links TRBV6-5 with TRBJ1-1; D unresolved. The source of this sequence is a young man with active or convalescent COVID-19. Sequenced sample: peripheral blood. The CDR3 nucleotides read TGTGCCAGCAGTTACATGGTATCCGGGAGGCCAGCTTTCTTT. Amino acids: CASSYMVSGRPAFF.